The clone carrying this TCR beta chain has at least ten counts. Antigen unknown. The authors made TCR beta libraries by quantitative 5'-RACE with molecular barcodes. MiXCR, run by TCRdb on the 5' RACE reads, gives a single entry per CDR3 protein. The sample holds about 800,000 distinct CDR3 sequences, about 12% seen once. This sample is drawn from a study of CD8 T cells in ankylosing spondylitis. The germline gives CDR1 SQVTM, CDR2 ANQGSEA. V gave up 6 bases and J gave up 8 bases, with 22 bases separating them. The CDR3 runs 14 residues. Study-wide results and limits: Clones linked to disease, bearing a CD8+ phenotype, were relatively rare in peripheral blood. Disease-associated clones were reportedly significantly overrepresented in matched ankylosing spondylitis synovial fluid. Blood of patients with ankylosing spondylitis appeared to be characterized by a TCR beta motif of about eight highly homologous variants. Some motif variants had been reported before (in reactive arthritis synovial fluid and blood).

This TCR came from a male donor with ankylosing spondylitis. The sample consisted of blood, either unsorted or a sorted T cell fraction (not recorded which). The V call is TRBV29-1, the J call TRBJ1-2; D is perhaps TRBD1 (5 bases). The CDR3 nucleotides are TGCAGCGTGAAGAGGGACGGATTTGTCGGCGGCTACACCTTC. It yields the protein CSVKRDGFVGGYTF.